These T cell receptor beta chains were read from a single sample in a study of blood T cells in healthy people across ages. TCRdb reprocessed the 5' RACE reads with MiXCR, giving one entry per CDR3 protein. There are fewer than 800,000 distinct CDR3 sequences in the sample; around 21% occur only once, and roughly 3.7% lies in the top ten. What was sequenced was blood. The receptors stem from a man between 65 and 85 years old in good health. Each CDR3 is given with its conserved first and last residue. Fields, in order: clone size, V gene, J gene, D gene, CDR3 DNA, CDR3 protein. A D gene is named only where the DNA matches it firmly. Where a row states a size, it is once, few, many or the class of an expanded clone; other rows omit it.

clone size: NA
V gene: TRBV28
J gene: TRBJ1-5
D gene: TRBD1
CDR3 DNA: TGTGCCAGCAGCCTACCGGGACAGAGGGCAAGCAATCAGCCCCAGCATTTT
CDR3 protein: CASSLPGQRASNQPQHF

clone size: few
V gene: TRBV5-1
J gene: TRBJ2-1
D gene: NA
CDR3 DNA: TGCGCCAGCAGCTTGGAGGGTCCGAGCTCCTACAATGAGCAGTTCTTC
CDR3 protein: CASSLEGPSSYNEQFF

clone size: NA
V gene: TRBV20-1
J gene: TRBJ2-1
D gene: TRBD2
CDR3 DNA: TGCAGTGCTAGATCCACGTCGGGAGGGCTATTGTACAATGAGCAGTTCTTC
CDR3 protein: CSARSTSGGLLYNEQFF

clone size: many
V gene: TRBV18
J gene: TRBJ2-1
D gene: TRBD1
CDR3 DNA: TGTGCCAGCTCCGGGGGACAGGGAATCGGCTATGAGCAGTTCTTC
CDR3 protein: CASSGGQGIGYEQFF

clone size: NA
V gene: TRBV20-1
J gene: TRBJ2-3
D gene: TRBD2
CDR3 DNA: TGCAGTGCTCTTACTAGCGGGGCCACAGATACGCAGTATTTT
CDR3 protein: CSALTSGATDTQYF

clone size: NA
V gene: TRBV3-1
J gene: TRBJ2-2
D gene: TRBD2
CDR3 DNA: TGTGCCCGCAGCCAAGAGGGGACTAGCGGCTGGGAGCTGTTTTTT
CDR3 protein: CARSQEGTSGWELFF

clone size: NA
V gene: TRBV28
J gene: TRBJ1-5
D gene: TRBD1
CDR3 DNA: TGTGCCAGCAGTCTTGGGACAGCAAATAGCAATCAGCCCCAGCATTTT
CDR3 protein: CASSLGTANSNQPQHF

clone size: few
V gene: TRBV25-1
J gene: TRBJ2-1
D gene: NA
CDR3 DNA: TGTGCCAGCACCGGGCTTGGATTATACAATGAGCAGTTCTTC
CDR3 protein: CASTGLGLYNEQFF

clone size: NA
V gene: TRBV7-2
J gene: TRBJ2-5
D gene: NA
CDR3 DNA: TGTGCCAGCAGCTTATGGCCTAGCAGCCAAGAGACCCAGTACTTC
CDR3 protein: CASSLWPSSQETQYF

clone size: few
V gene: TRBV5-1
J gene: TRBJ2-7
D gene: NA
CDR3 DNA: TGCGCCAGCAGCTTGGGACCAAACCCTGCCGAGCAGTACTTC
CDR3 protein: CASSLGPNPAEQYF

clone size: NA
V gene: TRBV6-6
J gene: TRBJ1-6
D gene: NA
CDR3 DNA: TGTGCCAGCAGTTACATGGGGGCTAATTCACCCCTCCACTTT
CDR3 protein: CASSYMGANSPLHF

clone size: few
V gene: TRBV4-1
J gene: TRBJ1-2
D gene: NA
CDR3 DNA: TGCGCCAGCAGCCAAGATACGGTCGCGTCGTATGGCTACACCTTC
CDR3 protein: CASSQDTVASYGYTF

clone size: NA
V gene: TRBV20-1
J gene: TRBJ2-1
D gene: TRBD2
CDR3 DNA: TGCAGTGCTACCCCTGCGGGAGATCGTGCGGATGAGCAGTTCTTC
CDR3 protein: CSATPAGDRADEQFF

clone size: many
V gene: TRBV11-2
J gene: TRBJ2-1
D gene: TRBD2
CDR3 DNA: TGTGCCAGCAGCTCGACTAGCGGGAAAGTCAATGAGCAGTTCTTC
CDR3 protein: CASSSTSGKVNEQFF

clone size: NA
V gene: TRBV5-1
J gene: TRBJ1-2
D gene: NA
CDR3 DNA: TGCGCCAGCAGCTTGGGAGGTGGGGATCACTATGGCTACACCTTC
CDR3 protein: CASSLGGGDHYGYTF

clone size: once
V gene: TRBV11-2
J gene: TRBJ2-7
D gene: NA
CDR3 DNA: TGTGCCAGCGGCACACAGCGCTACGAGCAGTACTTC
CDR3 protein: CASGTQRYEQYF

clone size: NA
V gene: TRBV18
J gene: TRBJ1-4
D gene: NA
CDR3 DNA: TGTGCCAGCTCACCAGGGGGCCAGAATAATGAAAAACTGTTTTTT
CDR3 protein: CASSPGGQNNEKLFF

clone size: few
V gene: TRBV10-3
J gene: TRBJ2-5
D gene: TRBD2
CDR3 DNA: TGTGCCATCAGTGACTTTGGACTAGCGGACCAAGAGACCCAGTACTTC
CDR3 protein: CAISDFGLADQETQYF

clone size: few
V gene: TRBV2
J gene: TRBJ2-5
D gene: NA
CDR3 DNA: TGTGCCAGCGCGAGGGAGACCCAGTACTTC
CDR3 protein: CASARETQYF

clone size: NA
V gene: TRBV20-1
J gene: TRBJ1-1
D gene: NA
CDR3 DNA: TGCAGTGCTAGAGTCCCTATTTTGGGGAGGAACACTGAAGCTTTCTTT
CDR3 protein: CSARVPILGRNTEAFF

clone size: NA
V gene: TRBV20-1
J gene: TRBJ2-3
D gene: TRBD2
CDR3 DNA: TGCAGTGCTAGATCCGGACTAGCGGGAGCAGATACGCAGTATTTT
CDR3 protein: CSARSGLAGADTQYF

clone size: NA
V gene: TRBV12-3/TRBV12-4
J gene: TRBJ1-2
D gene: NA
CDR3 DNA: TGTGCCAGCAGTTCTCCCTGGACAGCAAACTATGGCTACACCTTC
CDR3 protein: CASSSPWTANYGYTF

clone size: NA
V gene: TRBV7-9
J gene: TRBJ1-2
D gene: TRBD1
CDR3 DNA: TGTGCCAGCAGCTTGGGACAGGGGGCCCGAGGATATGGCTACACCTTC
CDR3 protein: CASSLGQGARGYGYTF

clone size: few
V gene: TRBV5-1
J gene: TRBJ1-1
D gene: NA
CDR3 DNA: TGCGCCAGCAGCCCCGGGCCCGAGGCTCAAGCTTTCTTT
CDR3 protein: CASSPGPEAQAFF

clone size: few
V gene: TRBV5-6
J gene: TRBJ2-1
D gene: NA
CDR3 DNA: TGTGCCAGCAGCTTGGATTGGCAGACCTACAATGAGCAGTTCTTC
CDR3 protein: CASSLDWQTYNEQFF

clone size: few
V gene: TRBV7-9
J gene: TRBJ1-2
D gene: NA
CDR3 DNA: TGTGCCAGCAGCTTTAGGGCTGGTAACTATGGCTACACCTTC
CDR3 protein: CASSFRAGNYGYTF

clone size: few
V gene: TRBV2
J gene: TRBJ2-5
D gene: TRBD1
CDR3 DNA: TGTGCCAGCAGTGATTACAGGGGACAAGAGACCCAGTACTTC
CDR3 protein: CASSDYRGQETQYF

clone size: NA
V gene: TRBV6-1
J gene: TRBJ2-7
D gene: TRBD2
CDR3 DNA: TGTGCCAGCAGTGATCCTAGCGGGCGAACCTACGAGCAGTACTTC
CDR3 protein: CASSDPSGRTYEQYF

clone size: NA
V gene: TRBV19
J gene: TRBJ2-5
D gene: TRBD2
CDR3 DNA: TGTGCCAGTAGTATCTCGGGGGGTCGGATGCAAGAGACCCAGTACTTC
CDR3 protein: CASSISGGRMQETQYF

clone size: NA
V gene: TRBV12-3/TRBV12-4
J gene: TRBJ2-1
D gene: NA
CDR3 DNA: TGTGCCAGCACCCGTCAGGGGTACAATGAGCAGTTCTTC
CDR3 protein: CASTRQGYNEQFF

clone size: many
V gene: TRBV11-2
J gene: TRBJ2-5
D gene: NA
CDR3 DNA: TGTGCCAGCAGCATGATGAGTTTGGAGACCCAGTACTTC
CDR3 protein: CASSMMSLETQYF